This is a list of T cell receptor beta chains from one sample in a study of T cells after yellow fever vaccination. TCRdb re-derived calls from the 5' RACE reads in MiXCR, one entry per CDR3 protein. Found here are approximately 300,000 distinct CDR3 sequences, around 6.8% of them singletons; the top ten hold about 18%. This specimen consisted of PBMCs, obtained about 41 days after the first yellow fever vaccination. These receptors came from a man younger than 30 who received the YFV17D yellow fever vaccine. Each CDR3 is given with its conserved first and last residue. A D gene is named only where the DNA matches it firmly. Clone size is stated in some rows and not others, as once, few, many or a class when expanded.

many,TRBV5-1,TRBJ1-4,-,TGCGCCAGCAGCAGCCTACCAAGGGGAGGCACTAATGAAAAACTGTTTTTT,CASSSLPRGGTNEKLFF
-,TRBV5-1,TRBJ2-1,-,TGCGCCAGCAGCTTGGACAGGAACAATGAGCAGTTCTTC,CASSLDRNNEQFF
few,TRBV19,TRBJ2-3,TRBD1,TGTGCCACCACCTTCGGACAGGGCACAGATACGCAGTATTTT,CATTFGQGTDTQYF
few,TRBV7-2,TRBJ1-2,-,TGTGCCAGCAGCCAAGGTCCTAACTATGGCTACACCTTC,CASSQGPNYGYTF
-,TRBV10-1,TRBJ1-1,TRBD1,TGCGCCAGCAGTCCCGGGACAGGGTTTGACACTGAAGCTTTCTTT,CASSPGTGFDTEAFF
few,TRBV4-1,TRBJ1-3,TRBD1,TGCGCCAGCAGCCAGCAACAGGGGGCTGGAAACACCATATATTTT,CASSQQQGAGNTIYF
-,TRBV7-2,TRBJ2-1,TRBD2,TGTGCCAGCAGCACCGCTAGCGGGGGATATTACAATGAGCAGTTCTTC,CASSTASGGYYNEQFF
few,TRBV4-1,TRBJ1-5,-,TGCGCCAGCAGCCAGGGGACGGGACCTAATCAGCCCCAGCATTTT,CASSQGTGPNQPQHF
-,TRBV7-2,TRBJ2-1,-,TGTGCCAGCAGCTGGCAGGGGACAGCGGGCCACAATGAGCAGTTCTTC,CASSWQGTAGHNEQFF
-,TRBV19,TRBJ2-7,-,TGTGCCAGTAGTATTAGAGGCGTCTCCTACGAGCAGTACTTC,CASSIRGVSYEQYF
-,TRBV9,TRBJ2-5,-,TGTGCCAGCAGCCCACGATCGGGGTCTACGGAGACCCAGTACTTC,CASSPRSGSTETQYF
few,TRBV4-1,TRBJ2-1,-,TGCGCCAGCAGCCAAGTCGTAGGGGGGAGCTCCTACAATGAGCAGTTCTTC,CASSQVVGGSSYNEQFF
many,TRBV3-1,TRBJ2-7,TRBD2,TGTGCCAGCAGCCCTCGGACTAGCGGGGGACTCGAGCAGTACTTC,CASSPRTSGGLEQYF
few,TRBV12-3/TRBV12-4,TRBJ2-5,TRBD2,TGTGCCAGCAGTGAGCGGGGAGGGCAAGAGACCCAGTACTTC,CASSERGGQETQYF
many,TRBV5-1,TRBJ2-3,-,TGCGCCAGCAGCTTGGGACCCCTGGAGACAGATACGCAGTATTTT,CASSLGPLETDTQYF
many,TRBV6-5,TRBJ2-5,-,TGTGCCAGCAGTTACTCCTGGGGGGAGACCCAGTACTTC,CASSYSWGETQYF
-,TRBV20-1,TRBJ2-6,TRBD1,TGCAGTGCTAGCCGACAGGGGCCGGGGGCCAACGTCCTGACTTTC,CSASRQGPGANVLTF
many,TRBV28,TRBJ2-1,-,TGTGCCAGCAGTTTGCGGGGCGCGGGGTACAATGAGCAGTTCTTC,CASSLRGAGYNEQFF
many,TRBV5-1,TRBJ1-1,-,TGCGCCAGCAATGAAGGGACTAACACTGAAGCTTTCTTT,CASNEGTNTEAFF
-,TRBV7-2,TRBJ2-1,TRBD1,TGTGCCAGCAGCAGAGGTTCGGGACAGGGCGAGTCTGAGCAGTTCTTC,CASSRGSGQGESEQFF
many,TRBV12-3/TRBV12-4,TRBJ2-1,-,TGTGCCAGCAGTCCCGTGTATAGACCTGAGCAGTTCTTC,CASSPVYRPEQFF
many,TRBV4-2,TRBJ2-1,-,TGTGCCAGCAGCCTTAAGAATGAGCAGTTCTTC,CASSLKNEQFF
many,TRBV5-1,TRBJ2-1,TRBD1,TGCGCCAGCAGCTTCCGGGACAGGATCAATGAGCAGTTCTTC,CASSFRDRINEQFF
many,TRBV5-1,TRBJ2-1,-,TGCGCCAGCAGCTTGGGGGTTAGCTCCTACAATGAGCAGTTCTTC,CASSLGVSSYNEQFF
many,TRBV5-4,TRBJ2-1,TRBD2,TGTGCCAGCATCCATGACACGGCGGGGGGGCCAAATGAGCAGTTCTTC,CASIHDTAGGPNEQFF
-,TRBV7-9,TRBJ2-1,TRBD2,TGTGCCAGCTTATCGGGGGGGCGGAATGAGCAGTTCTTC,CASLSGGRNEQFF
-,TRBV20-1,TRBJ2-5,TRBD1,TGCAGTGTCGGACAGGGGGCAAGCCAGTACTTC,CSVGQGASQYF
-,TRBV18,TRBJ2-3,TRBD1,TGTGCCAGCTCCCCACGGAACAGGGGGCGGGAAGATACGCAGTATTTT,CASSPRNRGREDTQYF
few,TRBV7-6,TRBJ2-3,-,TGTGCCAGCAGCTGGCGGGGAGTCGGCACAGATACGCAGTATTTT,CASSWRGVGTDTQYF
many,TRBV3-1,TRBJ2-5,TRBD2,TGTGCCAGCAGCCAAGATTTCGGGAGGGGGGGATCCCAAGAGACCCAGTACTTC,CASSQDFGRGGSQETQYF
-,TRBV11-2,TRBJ1-1,TRBD1,TGTGCCAGCAGCTCCTATGGACAGGGCGACACTGAAGCTTTCTTT,CASSSYGQGDTEAFF